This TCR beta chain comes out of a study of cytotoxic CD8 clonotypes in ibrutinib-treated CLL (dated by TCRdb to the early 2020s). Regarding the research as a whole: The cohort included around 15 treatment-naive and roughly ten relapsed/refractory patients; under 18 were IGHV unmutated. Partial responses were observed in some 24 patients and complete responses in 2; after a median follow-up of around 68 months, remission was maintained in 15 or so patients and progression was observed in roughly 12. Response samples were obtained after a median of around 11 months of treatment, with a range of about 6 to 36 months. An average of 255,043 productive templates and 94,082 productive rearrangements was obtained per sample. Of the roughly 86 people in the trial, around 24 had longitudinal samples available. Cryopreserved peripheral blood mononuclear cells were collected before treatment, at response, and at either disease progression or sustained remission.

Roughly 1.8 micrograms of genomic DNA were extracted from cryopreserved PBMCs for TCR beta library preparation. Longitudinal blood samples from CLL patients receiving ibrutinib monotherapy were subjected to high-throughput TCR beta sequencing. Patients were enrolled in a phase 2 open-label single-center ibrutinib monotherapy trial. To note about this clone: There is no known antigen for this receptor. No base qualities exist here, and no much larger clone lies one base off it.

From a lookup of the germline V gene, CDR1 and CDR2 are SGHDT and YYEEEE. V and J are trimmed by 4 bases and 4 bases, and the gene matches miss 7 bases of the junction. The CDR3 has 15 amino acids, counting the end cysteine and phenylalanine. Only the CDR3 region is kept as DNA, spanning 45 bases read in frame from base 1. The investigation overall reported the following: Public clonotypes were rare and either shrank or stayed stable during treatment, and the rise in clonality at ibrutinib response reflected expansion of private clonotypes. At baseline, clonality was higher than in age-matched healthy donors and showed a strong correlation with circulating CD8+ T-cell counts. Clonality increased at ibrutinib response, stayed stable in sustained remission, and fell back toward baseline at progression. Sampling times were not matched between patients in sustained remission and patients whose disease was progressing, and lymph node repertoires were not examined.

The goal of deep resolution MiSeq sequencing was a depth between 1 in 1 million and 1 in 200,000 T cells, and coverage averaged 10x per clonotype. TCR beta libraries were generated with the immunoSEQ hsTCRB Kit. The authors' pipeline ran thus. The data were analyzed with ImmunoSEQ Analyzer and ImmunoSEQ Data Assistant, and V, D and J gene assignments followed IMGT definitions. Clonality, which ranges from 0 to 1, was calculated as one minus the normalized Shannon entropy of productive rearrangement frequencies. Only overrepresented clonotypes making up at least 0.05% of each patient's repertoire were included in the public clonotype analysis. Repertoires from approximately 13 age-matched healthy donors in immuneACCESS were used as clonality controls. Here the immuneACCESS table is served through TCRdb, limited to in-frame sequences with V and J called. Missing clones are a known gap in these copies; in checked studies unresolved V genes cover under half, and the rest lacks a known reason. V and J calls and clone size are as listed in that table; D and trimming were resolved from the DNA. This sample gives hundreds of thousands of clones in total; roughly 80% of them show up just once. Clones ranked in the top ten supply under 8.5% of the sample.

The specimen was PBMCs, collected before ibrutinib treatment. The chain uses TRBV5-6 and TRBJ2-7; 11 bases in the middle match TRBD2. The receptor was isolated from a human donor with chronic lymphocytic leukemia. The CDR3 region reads CASSPGLAEIYEQYF. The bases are TGTGCCAGCAGCCCGGGACTAGCGGAGATATACGAGCAGTACTTC.